The source of this T cell receptor beta chain is a study of blood T cell repertoires in COVID-19. As for the study in general: COVID-19 samples from acute and convalescent phases originated in the United States, Italy and Spain. The analysed material was cDNA or gDNA that came from T cells, B-cell-depleted T cells, or PBMCs.

V was cut by 1 base and J by 4 bases, with 11 bases left in between. This CDR3 is built from 14 residues. Germline loops: CDR1 LGHNT, CDR2 FRNRAP. In the authors' methods: Cell counts per sample came from amplifying reference gene primers. Assay used: immunoSEQ multiplex PCR; TCRdb lists only in-frame clones, some missing. D and trimming come from the DNA, and the V and J calls and clone size come from that table. The table shows about 250,000 clones, with 70% to 90% occurring only once. This chain joins TRBV12-5 and TRBJ2-7, with a possible D match to TRBD2 (6 bases). The receptor's source is a woman between 35 and 50 years old who had recovered from COVID-19. Sequenced input: peripheral blood. CDR3 DNA: TGTGCTAGTGGTTTGGCGGGAGTGGGGTACGAGCAGTACTTC. Amino acid sequence: CASGLAGVGYEQYF.